This T cell receptor beta chain was found in a study of blood T cell repertoires in COVID-19. In the study overall: The analysed material was cDNA or gDNA that came from T cells, B-cell-depleted T cells, or PBMCs.

Per the original data handling: Reference gene primer amplification in the assay estimated nucleated cell counts. Assay used: immunoSEQ multiplex PCR; TCRdb lists only in-frame clones, some missing. V, J and clone size are those of that table, while D and trimming were read from the DNA. Here the sample spans about 220,000 clones, roughly 80% being singletons. V gave up 7 bases and J gave up 8 bases, with 20 bases separating them. This CDR3 is built from 14 residues. The germline V gene encodes CDR1 SEHNR and CDR2 FQNEAQ (reference sequence). The specimen sequenced was peripheral blood. The chain uses TRBV7-9 and TRBJ1-2; D unclear. This sequence was found in a woman aged 55-70 years who had recovered from COVID-19. Here the CDR3 reads CASTPPPGVRGYTF. The CDR3 bases are TGTGCCAGCACCCCACCTCCGGGTGTTCGGGGCTACACCTTC.